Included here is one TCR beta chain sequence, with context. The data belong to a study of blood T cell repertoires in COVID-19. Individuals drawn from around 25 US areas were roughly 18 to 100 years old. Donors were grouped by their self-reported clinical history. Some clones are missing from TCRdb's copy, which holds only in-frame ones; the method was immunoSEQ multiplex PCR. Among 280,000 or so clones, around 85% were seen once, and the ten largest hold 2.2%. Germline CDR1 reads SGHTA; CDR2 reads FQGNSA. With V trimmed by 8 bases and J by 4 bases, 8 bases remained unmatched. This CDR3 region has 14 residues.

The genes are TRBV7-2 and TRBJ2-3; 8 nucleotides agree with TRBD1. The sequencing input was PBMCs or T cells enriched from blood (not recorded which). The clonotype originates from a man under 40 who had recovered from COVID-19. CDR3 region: CASSRDRFADTQYF. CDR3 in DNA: TGTGCCAGCTCCCGGGACAGGTTTGCAGATACGCAGTATTTT.